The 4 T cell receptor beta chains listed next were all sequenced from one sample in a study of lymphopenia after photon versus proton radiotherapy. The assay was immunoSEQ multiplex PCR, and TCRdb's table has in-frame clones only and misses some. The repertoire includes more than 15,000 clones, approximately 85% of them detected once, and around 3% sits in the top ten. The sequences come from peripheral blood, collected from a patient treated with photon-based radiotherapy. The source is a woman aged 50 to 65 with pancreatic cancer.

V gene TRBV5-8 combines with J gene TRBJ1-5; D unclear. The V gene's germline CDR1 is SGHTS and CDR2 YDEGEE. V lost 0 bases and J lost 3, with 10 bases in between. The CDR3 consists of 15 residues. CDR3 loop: CASSLGTPYNQPQHF. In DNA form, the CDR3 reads TGTGCCAGCAGCTTGGGGACCCCATACAATCAGCCCCAGCATTTT. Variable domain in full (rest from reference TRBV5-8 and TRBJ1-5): EAGVTQSPTHLIKTRGQQATLRCSPISGHTSVYWYQQALGLGLQFLLWYDEGEERNRGNFPPRFSGRQFPNYSSELNVNALELEDSALYLCASSLGTPYNQPQHFGDGTRLSIL.

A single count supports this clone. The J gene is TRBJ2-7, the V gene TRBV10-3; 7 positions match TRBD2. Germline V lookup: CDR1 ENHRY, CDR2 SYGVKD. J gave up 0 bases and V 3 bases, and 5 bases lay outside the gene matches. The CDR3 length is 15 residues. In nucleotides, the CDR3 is TGTGCCATCAGTGACCTAGCGGATAGCTCCTACGAGCAGTACTTC. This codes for CAISDLADSSYEQYF.

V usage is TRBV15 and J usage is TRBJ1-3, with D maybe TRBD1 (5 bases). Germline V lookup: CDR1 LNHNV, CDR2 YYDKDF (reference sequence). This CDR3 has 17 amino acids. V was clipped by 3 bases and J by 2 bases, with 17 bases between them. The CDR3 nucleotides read TGTGCCACCAGCAGGTCGCAAAAAGGGGTAACTGGAAACACCATATATTTT. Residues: CATSRSQKGVTGNTIYF.

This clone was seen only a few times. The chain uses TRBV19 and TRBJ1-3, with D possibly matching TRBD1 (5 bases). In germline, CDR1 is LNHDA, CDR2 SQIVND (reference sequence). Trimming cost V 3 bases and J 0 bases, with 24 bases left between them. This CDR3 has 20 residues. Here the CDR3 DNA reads TGTGCCAGTAGTATTGAGGCGCGGTTCGGGACTAAGAGCTCTGGAAACACCATATATTTT. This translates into CASSIEARFGTKSSGNTIYF.